This T cell receptor beta chain was identified during a study of T-cell reconstitution after alpha-beta-depleted transplantation in children. V lost 7 bases to trimming and J lost 4 bases; unmatched junction nucleotides: 12. The germline V gene has CDR1 DFQATT and CDR2 SNEGSKA (reference sequence). This CDR3 has 14 residues. Preparation of the TCRbeta library involved a method that used unique molecular identifiers. Each CDR3 protein gets one entry after TCRdb re-called the PCR reads with MiXCR. The sample comprises some 240,000 distinct CDR3 sequences, about 12% of which are singletons, and approximately 2.4% rests with the top ten. The table lists this clonotype with many counts.

This clonotype was sampled from a human donor who donated a stem cell graft to a child with acute lymphoblastic leukemia. The chain joins TRBV20-1 to TRBJ2-5; 7 bases match TRBD1. This specimen consisted of PBMCs from the stem cell graft donor, obtained from the stem cell graft. Here the CDR3 reads CSVLPTGWGETQYF. CDR3 in DNA: TGCAGTGTCCTACCGACAGGGTGGGGAGAGACCCAGTACTTC.